The clone carrying this T cell receptor beta chain was picked up a small number of times. The antigen remains unidentified. These data are taken from a study of vaccination and CD4 T cells after COVID-19. The Oncomine TCR Beta short-read assay generated sequence data from the DNA of cultured CD4+ T cells. TCRdb reprocessed the PCR reads with MiXCR, giving one entry per CDR3 protein. The data show over 15,000 distinct CDR3 sequences, with less than 55% seen just once and over 12% held by the top ten. The V end lost 4 bases, the J end lost 2 bases, and 11 bases lay between the germline ends. In germline, CDR1 is MNHEY, CDR2 SVGAGI. The CDR3 sequence is 14 residues long. Treatment indicated: approximately 9-day PBMC culture with coronavirus spike peptide pools or control peptides (ViraFEST assay).

The chain joins TRBV6-5 to TRBJ1-1; D may be TRBD1 (6 bases). Sequencing was carried out using CD4+ T cells from blood, cultured in vitro. The origin of this receptor is a human donor who had recovered from COVID-19. CDR3 loop: CASSSSRGNTEAFF. The CDR3 DNA reads TGTGCCAGCAGTTCAAGCAGGGGAAACACTGAAGCTTTCTTT.